The rows below give T cell receptor beta chains drawn from one sample of a study of blood T cell repertoires in COVID-19. Assay: immunoSEQ multiplex PCR; the TCRdb copy retains only in-frame clones and omits some. The sample carries roughly 250,000 clones, 82% recorded once. The sequenced sample was peripheral blood. These receptors originate from a woman older than 75 with active or convalescent COVID-19. Both conserved end residues are part of each CDR3. The D gene is left open where the match is weak. A clone size is listed for some rows: how often the clone was seen (once, few, many), or a class if it is expanded.

size,D,J,V,DNA,CDR3
.,TRBD1,TRBJ1-1,TRBV2,TGTGCCAACGGGACAGGGGTTTACACTGAAGCTTTCTTT,CANGTGVYTEAFF
.,.,TRBJ1-3,TRBV3-1/TRBV3-2,TGTGCCAGCAGCCAAGGACAGCATGGAAACACCATATATTTT,CASSQGQHGNTIYF
.,.,TRBJ1-5,TRBV20-1,TGCAGTGCTGGTGAGGGGCCTTATAGCAATCAGCCCCAGCATTTT,CSAGEGPYSNQPQHF
.,.,TRBJ2-1,TRBV23-1,TGCGCCAGCACCTCAGGAGGAGGGGGCGCGGTGGATTCGCATGAGCAGTTCTTC,CASTSGGGGAVDSHEQFF
once,.,TRBJ1-2,TRBV29-1,TGCAGCGTTGAAACAGGGTTCGGGGGCTACACCTTC,CSVETGFGGYTF
.,TRBD1,TRBJ1-6,TRBV19,TGTGCCAGTACCCTAGGGGGACAGGTGAATTCACCCCTCCACTTT,CASTLGGQVNSPLHF
.,.,TRBJ1-2,TRBV30,TGTGCCCGGGGGCGGGTAAACTCCTATGGCTACACCTTC,CARGRVNSYGYTF
few,TRBD1,TRBJ1-2,TRBV18,TGTGCCAGCTCACTGGACAGGGTAGGCGGCTACACCTTC,CASSLDRVGGYTF
once,TRBD2,TRBJ2-5,TRBV6-6,TGTGCCAGCAGTTACCTCGGGGGGTTAGGGACGGAGACCCAGTACTTC,CASSYLGGLGTETQYF
.,TRBD1,TRBJ1-1,TRBV10-3,TGTGCCATCTCCGAGACAGGGGGTACTGAAGCTTTCTTT,CAISETGGTEAFF
.,.,TRBJ2-1,TRBV3-1/TRBV3-2,TGTGCCAGCAGCCAAAACAGACCACCCTACAATGAGCAGTTCTTC,CASSQNRPPYNEQFF
.,TRBD2,TRBJ2-5,TRBV19,TGTGCCAGTAGTGGGGAGGGGCAAGAGACCCAGTACTTC,CASSGEGQETQYF
once,.,TRBJ1-2,TRBV7-8,TGTGCCAGCAGCTTAGCTTTTCGTGACTATGGCTACACCTTC,CASSLAFRDYGYTF
.,TRBD1,TRBJ1-2,TRBV5-1,TGCGCCAGCAGCTTAACAGGGGCGGACTATGGCTACACCTTC,CASSLTGADYGYTF
.,TRBD2,TRBJ2-5,TRBV25-1,TGTGCCAGCACCCCAGCGGGAGGGAGAGAGACCCAGTACTTC,CASTPAGGRETQYF
.,.,TRBJ1-2,TRBV14,TGTGCCAGCAGCCAAGATCTTGTTCCCTCCCGGGATGGCTACACCTTC,CASSQDLVPSRDGYTF
once,.,TRBJ1-5,TRBV1,TGCACCAGCAGCCAAGCAGGACAGAACAATCAGCCCCAGCATTTT,CTSSQAGQNNQPQHF
.,.,TRBJ1-2,TRBV3-1/TRBV3-2,TGTGCCAGCAGCCAAATATCCGGACGGGGAAACTATGGCTACACCTTC,CASSQISGRGNYGYTF